A single sample gave rise to the 15 T cell receptor beta chains below, sequenced in a study of T-cell memory formation after mild COVID-19. In TCRdb, the 5' RACE reads were re-called with MiXCR into one record per CDR3 protein. This sample carries about 180,000 distinct CDR3 sequences, roughly 18% of them seen once, and the ten largest clones take roughly 3.8%. Sequences were obtained from PBMCs or a T cell subset sorted from them (not recorded which). These receptors were collected from a man in his late teens or twenties who had mild COVID-19 (a few samples of this study predate the infection). Cell type and time point are not known.

This clonotype has a handful of counts. V and J are TRBV7-9 and TRBJ2-7; D gene unclear. Germline V gives CDR1 SEHNR, CDR2 FQNEAQ (reference sequence). Trimming removed 5 bases from V and 4 bases from J, with 12 bases in between. This CDR3 contains 13 residues. This CDR3 is CASSMDGGYEQYV. DNA of the CDR3: TGTGCCAGCAGCATGGACGGCGGATACGAGCAGTACGTC.

The gene calls are TRBV5-6 and TRBJ2-7, with D unresolved. Trimming pared 0 bases from V and 2 bases from J, leaving 9 bases between. The CDR3 totals 14 residues. The germline CDR1 and CDR2 sequences are SGHDT and YYEEEE. CDR3 residues: CASSLVQVAYEQYV. CDR3 coding DNA: TGTGCCAGCAGCTTGGTTCAGGTAGCCTACGAGCAGTACGTC.

The chain is built from TRBV7-9 and TRBJ2-3, with D tentatively TRBD1 or TRBD2 (5 bases each). This CDR3 has 15 residues. V was trimmed by 5 bases and J by 5 bases, leaving 17 bases between them. CDR1 is SEHNR and CDR2 is FQNEAQ in the germline V gene (reference sequence). DNA of the CDR3: TGTGCCAGCAGCCCGAAAGGACAAAGCGGAGATACGCAGTATTTT. It codes for CASSPKGQSGDTQYF.

The sample holds a few counts of this clonotype. This rearrangement joins TRBV5-1 to TRBJ1-3; tentative D call: TRBD1 (6 bases). Germline lookup yields CDR1 SGHRS and CDR2 YFSETQ. CDR3 size: 17 residues. Trimming stripped 0 bases from V and 4 bases from J, with 17 bases between. DNA for the CDR3: TGCGCCAGCAGCTTGGTTGGTCGACAGGTGGGCGGAAACACCATATATTTT. Protein: CASSLVGRQVGGNTIYF. The complete variable domain, with remaining parts taken from reference TRBV5-1 and TRBJ1-3, reads KAGVTQTPRYLIKTRGQQVTLSCSPISGHRSVSWYQQTPGQGLQFLFEYFSETQRNKGNFPGRFSGRQFSNSRSEMNVSTLELGDSALYLCASSLVGRQVGGNTIYFGEGSWLTVV.

This clonotype has just a few counts. The rearrangement joins TRBV10-3 to TRBJ1-4; D is perhaps TRBD1 (6 bases). Germline assignment: CDR1 ENHRY and CDR2 SYGVKD. The CDR3 sequence is 15 residues long. The V and J ends lost 9 bases and 4 bases respectively, with 18 bases between them. The CDR3 DNA reads TGTGCCATACTGGGACATGCGGTACTTAATGAAAAACTGTTTTTT. It yields the protein CAILGHAVLNEKLFF.

The V and J genes are TRBV6-2 or TRBV6-3 and TRBJ1-5, with 7 nucleotides matching TRBD1. The CDR3 runs to 15 residues. With V trimmed by 2 bases and J by 6 bases, 7 bases remained unmatched. Germline V gene data show CDR1 as MNHEY and CDR2 as SVGEGT. The CDR3 here is CASSYTRQGSQPQHF. DNA for the CDR3: TGTGCCAGCAGTTACACCCGACAGGGTAGTCAGCCCCAGCATTTT.

The chain has TRBV24-1 and TRBJ2-7; tentatively, D is TRBD1 (5 bases). The CDR3 is made up of 17 amino acids. Germline values: CDR1 KGHDR, CDR2 SFDVKD. The germline V and J ends were trimmed by 0 bases and 2 bases, with 16 bases remaining between them. CDR3 amino acids: CATSDLPGCTGTYEQYV. CDR3 DNA: TGTGCCACCAGTGATTTGCCGGGTTGTACAGGAACCTACGAGCAGTACGTC.

This clonotype was counted at least ten times. The chain joins TRBV7-9 to TRBJ2-7; 7 bases agree with TRBD1. The CDR3 has 15 residues. Germline V gene data show CDR1 as SEHNR and CDR2 as FQNEAQ (reference sequence). V was pared by 5 bases and J by 2 bases, with 9 bases of the junction left unmatched. The CDR3 loop is CASSRDRASTYEQYF. The CDR3 coding sequence is TGTGCCAGCAGCCGTGACAGGGCATCAACCTACGAGCAGTACTTC.

This clonotype appeared a few times. This sequence joins TRBV9 and TRBJ1-6, with 8 nucleotides matching TRBD1. With V trimmed by 4 bases and J by 4 bases, 4 bases remained unmatched. Germline V gene sequence: CDR1 SGDLS, CDR2 YYNGEE. This CDR3 has 15 residues. CDR3 bases: TGTGCCAGCAGCTCCGGGACAGGTTATAATTCACCCCTCCACTTT. It codes for CASSSGTGYNSPLHF.

This clonotype showed up many times. The chain joins TRBV29-1 to TRBJ2-3; perhaps TRBD2 as D (5 bases). The ends were cut back, 8 bases at V and 1 base at J, with 13 bases in the middle. CDR3 length equals 13 residues. The V gene's germline CDR1 is SQVTM and CDR2 ANQGSEA. The CDR3 region is CSHGFSGTDTQYF. The CDR3 DNA reads TGCAGCCATGGGTTTAGCGGCACAGATACGCAGTATTTT.

This clonotype was detected a few times. This chain links TRBV4-3 with TRBJ1-1, with TRBD1 matching over 9 bases. Germline lookup yields CDR1 LGHNA and CDR2 YSLEER. Losses at the gene ends were 4 bases for V and 7 bases for J; bases not matched to a gene: 4. The CDR3 is 13 amino acids. The CDR3 protein is CASSPQGAHEAFF. The CDR3 nucleotides are TGCGCCAGCAGCCCACAGGGGGCCCATGAAGCTTTCTTT.

The rearrangement uses TRBV7-3 and TRBJ2-3; TRBD2 matches at 10 bases. The V gene end was trimmed by 6 bases and the J gene end by 1 base; junction bases not matched to a gene: 4. Germline loops: CDR1 SGHTA, CDR2 FQGTGA. The CDR3 loop spans 15 amino acids. DNA for the CDR3: TGTGCCAGCAGTCACGGGACTAGCGGCACAGATACGCAGTATTTT. Its translation: CASSHGTSGTDTQYF.

The chain couples TRBV6-5 to TRBJ1-1; D is ambiguous. CDR3 length: 13 residues. Germline values: CDR1 MNHEY, CDR2 SVGAGI. The V and J ends lost 6 bases and 2 bases respectively, with 10 bases between them. CDR3 amino acids: CASSGPGNTEAFF. CDR3 bases: TGTGCCAGCAGCGGACCGGGAAACACTGAAGCTTTCTTT.

This clonotype was counted a few times. The chain couples TRBV7-9 to TRBJ2-1; 11 bases are shared with TRBD2. The ends lost 2 bases at V and 6 bases at J; junction bases unmatched: 6. The CDR3 consists of 16 residues. Germline assignment: CDR1 SEHNR and CDR2 FQNEAQ (reference sequence). The CDR3 here is CASSLPSGGNANEQFF. Written as DNA, the CDR3 is TGTGCCAGCAGCTTACCTAGCGGGGGGAATGCCAATGAGCAGTTCTTC.

Only a few counts were recorded for this clonotype. CDR3 residues: CAIRGQGREQYF. DNA for the CDR3: TGTGCCATCAGGGGACAGGGCCGCGAGCAGTACTTC. This chain joins TRBV10-3 and TRBJ2-7; 9 bases agree with TRBD1. The CDR3 runs 12 residues. The germline V gene encodes CDR1 ENHRY and CDR2 SYGVKD. V lost 6 bases and J lost 6; bases outside the gene matches: 3.